A single sample is the source of the 8 T cell receptor beta chains below, sequenced in a study of CD8 T cells in ankylosing spondylitis. Findings and limits, study-wide: One TCR beta motif, made up of eight highly homologous variants, appeared characteristic of ankylosing spondylitis blood.

Their antigens are not known. MiXCR, run by TCRdb on the 5' RACE reads, gives a single entry per CDR3 protein. The sample has more than 650,000 distinct CDR3 sequences; about an eighth are singletons. Sequenced: blood, either unsorted or a sorted T cell fraction (not recorded which). The source of these receptors is a male donor with ankylosing spondylitis.

The chain combines TRBV7-2 with TRBJ2-2; tentatively, D is TRBD1 or TRBD2 (5 bases each). Trimming took 4 bases from V and 4 from J, leaving 16 bases between them. The CDR3 has 16 amino acids. Germline V gives CDR1 SGHTA, CDR2 FQGNSA. The CDR3 sequence is CASSSTYGAGTGELFF. DNA for the CDR3: TGTGCCAGCAGCTCTACTTACGGGGCAGGCACCGGGGAGCTGTTTTTT.

The genes are TRBV6-2 or TRBV6-3 and TRBJ2-7, with D perhaps matching TRBD1 (6 bases). Germline loops: CDR1 MNHEY, CDR2 SVGEGT. The CDR3 runs 14 residues. V was trimmed by 6 bases and J by 0 bases, leaving 12 bases between them. The CDR3 DNA follows: TGTGCCAGCAGGCCGGTGACAGGCTCCTACGAGCAGTACTTC. It encodes CASRPVTGSYEQYF.

This clonotype has more than one count but fewer than ten. The chain links TRBV11-1 to TRBJ2-2; 8 positions match TRBD2. Unmatched junction bases numbered 8, after V lost 4 bases and J lost 4 bases. The germline CDR1 and CDR2 sequences are SGHAT and FQDESV (reference sequence). The CDR3 covers 16 residues. This CDR3 is CASSSRAGVGTGELFF. Here the CDR3 DNA reads TGTGCCAGCAGCTCCCGAGCGGGGGTGGGCACCGGGGAGCTGTTTTTT.

This clonotype has a count of ten or more. The chain joins TRBV12-3 or TRBV12-4 to TRBJ2-3; D unclear. There are 16 residues in the CDR3. Trimming left V 7 bases short and J 0 bases short, with 17 bases between. CDR3 sequence reads: CASTDPRRASTDTQYF. The CDR3 DNA reads TGTGCCAGCACCGATCCTAGACGGGCAAGCACAGATACGCAGTATTTT.

This clonotype was seen ten or more times. The chain has TRBV12-3 or TRBV12-4 and TRBJ2-3; unclear D gene. The CDR3 runs to 14 residues. V dropped 2 bases and J dropped 0 bases, with 6 bases sitting between them. The CDR3 DNA follows: TGTGCCAGCAGTTTACACTCCAGCACAGATACGCAGTATTTT. It codes for CASSLHSSTDTQYF.

The CDR3 sequence is CASSVEGRGGHNEQFF. The CDR3 region has the DNA TGTGCCAGCAGCGTAGAAGGCAGGGGAGGCCACAATGAGCAGTTCTTC. The gene calls are TRBV9 and TRBJ2-1; the D gene could be TRBD1 or TRBD2 (6 bases each). V was trimmed by 0 bases and J by 5 bases, leaving 15 bases between them. The germline V gene encodes CDR1 SGDLS and CDR2 YYNGEE. CDR3 length: 16 residues.

The rearrangement links TRBV7-2 to TRBJ1-2; D remains unclear. The V and J ends lost 2 bases and 1 base respectively, with 11 bases between them. This CDR3 has 15 amino acids. Germline values: CDR1 SGHTA, CDR2 FQGNSA. CDR3 region: CASSLRTGFNYGYTF. CDR3 bases: TGTGCCAGCAGCTTAAGAACCGGATTTAACTATGGCTACACCTTC.

This clonotype was seen more than once but under ten times. The V call is TRBV20-1, the J call TRBJ2-7; 11 bases map to TRBD2. The germline CDR1 and CDR2 sequences are DFQATT and SNEGSKA (reference sequence). V dropped 4 bases and J dropped 2; count of bases not matched to a gene: 7. The CDR3 consists of 15 residues. In DNA form, the CDR3 reads TGCAGTGCTACTAGCGGGAGGTTCTCAACCTACGAGCAGTACTTC. Its protein is CSATSGRFSTYEQYF.